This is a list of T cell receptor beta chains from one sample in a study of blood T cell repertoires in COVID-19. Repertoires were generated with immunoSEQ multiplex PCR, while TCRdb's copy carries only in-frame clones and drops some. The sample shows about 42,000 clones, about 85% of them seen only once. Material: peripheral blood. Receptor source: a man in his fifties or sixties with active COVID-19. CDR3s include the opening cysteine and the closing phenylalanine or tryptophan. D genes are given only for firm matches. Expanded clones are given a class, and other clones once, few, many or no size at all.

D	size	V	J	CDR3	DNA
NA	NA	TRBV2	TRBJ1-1	CASSVGLNTEAFF	TGTGCCAGCAGTGTTGGCCTGAACACTGAAGCTTTCTTT
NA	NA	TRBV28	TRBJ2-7	CASSLWGSSRSYEQYF	TGTGCCAGCAGTTTATGGGGATCTAGCCGGAGCTACGAGCAGTACTTC
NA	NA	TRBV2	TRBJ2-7	CASRSSPLRSYEQYF	TGTGCCAGCAGGTCAAGTCCCTTGCGCTCCTACGAGCAGTACTTC
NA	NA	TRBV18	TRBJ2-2	CASSPQMALRSPGGFVNTGELFF	TGTGCCAGCTCACCACAGATGGCTCTTCGGTCCCCGGGTGGGTTCGTGAACACCGGGGAGCTGTTTTTT
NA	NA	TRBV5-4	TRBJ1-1	CASSLGRVGDEAFF	TGTGCCAGCAGCTTGGGTAGAGTGGGAGATGAAGCTTTCTTT
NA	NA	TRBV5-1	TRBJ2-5	CASSPIGGRYETQYF	TGCGCCAGCAGCCCCATAGGGGGTCGCTACGAGACCCAGTACTTC
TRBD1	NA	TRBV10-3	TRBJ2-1	CAISAGTGGNEQFF	TGTGCCATCAGCGCCGGGACAGGGGGCAATGAGCAGTTCTTC
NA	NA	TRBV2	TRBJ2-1	CASNQGSVNEQFF	TGTGCCAGCAACCAGGGGTCGGTGAATGAGCAGTTCTTC
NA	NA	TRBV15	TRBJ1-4	CASGETNEKLFF	TGTGCCTCAGGGGAAACTAATGAAAAACTGTTTTTT
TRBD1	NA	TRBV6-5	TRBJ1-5	CASTDPGQGLQPQHF	TGTGCCAGCACCGACCCGGGACAGGGGCTGCAGCCCCAGCATTTT
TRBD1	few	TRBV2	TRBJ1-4	CASTGQGARKLFF	TGTGCCAGCACGGGACAGGGGGCCAGGAAACTGTTTTTT
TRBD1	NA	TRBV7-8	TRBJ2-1	CASSRQGNRDNEQFF	TGTGCCAGCAGCAGACAGGGGAATCGGGACAATGAGCAGTTCTTC
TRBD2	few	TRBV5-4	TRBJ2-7	CASSSLTSASYEQYF	TGTGCCAGCAGCTCCCTGACTAGCGCCTCCTACGAGCAGTACTTC
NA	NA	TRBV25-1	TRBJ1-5	CASSEFGVGQPQHF	TGTGCCAGCAGTGAATTCGGAGTTGGCCAGCCCCAGCATTTT
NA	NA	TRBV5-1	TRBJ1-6	CASSFDRFYNSPLHF	TGCGCCAGCAGCTTTGACAGGTTCTATAATTCACCCCTCCACTTT
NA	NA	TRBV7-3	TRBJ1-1	CASSPTGRGDTEAFF	TGTGCCAGCAGTCCCACCGGTCGGGGAGACACTGAAGCTTTCTTT
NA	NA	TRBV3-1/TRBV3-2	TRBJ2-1	CASSIRPAQDEQFF	TGTGCCAGCAGCATACGTCCGGCTCAGGATGAGCAGTTCTTC
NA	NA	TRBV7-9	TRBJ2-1	CASSLPRSLTNEQFF	TGTGCCAGCAGCTTACCGCGGAGCCTGACCAATGAGCAGTTCTTC
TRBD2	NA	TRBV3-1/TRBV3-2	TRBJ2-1	CASSQDLAGGREQFF	TGTGCCAGCAGCCAAGATCTAGCGGGGGGGCGTGAGCAGTTCTTC
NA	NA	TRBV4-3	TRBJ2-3	CASSQEGSRANTQYF	TGCGCCAGCAGCCAAGAAGGGTCGAGGGCTAATACGCAGTATTTT
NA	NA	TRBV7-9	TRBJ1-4	CASAGYEKLFF	TGTGCCAGCGCAGGGTATGAAAAACTGTTTTTT
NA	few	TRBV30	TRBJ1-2	CAWSQQAPGYTF	TGTGCCTGGAGTCAACAGGCTCCCGGCTACACCTTC
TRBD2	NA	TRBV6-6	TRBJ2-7	CASRPAGGGEQYF	TGTGCCAGCAGACCTGCCGGCGGGGGGGAGCAGTACTTC
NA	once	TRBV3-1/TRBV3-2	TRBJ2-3	CASSQASRAIRTQYF	TGTGCCAGCAGCCAGGCTAGCAGAGCAATCCGGACGCAGTATTTT
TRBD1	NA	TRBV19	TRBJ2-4	CASRGQGFDSAENIQYF	TGTGCCAGTAGGGGACAGGGCTTTGATTCAGCCGAAAACATTCAGTACTTC
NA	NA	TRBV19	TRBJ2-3	CASSITTNTDTQYF	TGTGCCAGTAGTATAACTACCAACACAGATACGCAGTATTTT
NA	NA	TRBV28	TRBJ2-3	CASSFERAPDTQYF	TGTGCCAGCAGTTTCGAGCGGGCCCCAGATACGCAGTATTTT
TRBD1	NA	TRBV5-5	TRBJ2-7	CASSWGQGNYEQYF	TGTGCCAGCAGCTGGGGACAGGGGAACTACGAGCAGTACTTC
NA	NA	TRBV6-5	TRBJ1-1	CASSYSLGRTEAFF	TGTGCCAGCAGTTACTCGTTGGGGCGCACTGAAGCTTTCTTT
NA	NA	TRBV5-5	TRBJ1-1	CASSLYGGVTEAFF	TGTGCCAGCAGCTTGTATGGCGGGGTCACTGAAGCTTTCTTT
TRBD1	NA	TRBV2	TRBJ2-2	CASTKTGVSTGELFF	TGTGCCAGCACTAAGACAGGGGTCTCCACCGGGGAGCTGTTTTTT
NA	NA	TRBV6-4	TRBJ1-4	CASCSPVATNEKLFF	TGTGCCAGTTGCTCACCAGTTGCAACTAATGAAAAACTGTTTTTT
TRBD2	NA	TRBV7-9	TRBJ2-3	CASSLVAGSVGLTQYF	TGTGCCAGCAGCTTAGTAGCGGGGAGCGTGGGTTTAACGCAGTATTTT
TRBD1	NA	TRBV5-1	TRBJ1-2	CASSTDRANYGYTF	TGCGCCAGCAGCACTGACAGGGCGAACTATGGCTACACCTTC
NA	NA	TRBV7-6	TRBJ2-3	CASSLSPGDTDTQYF	TGTGCCAGCAGCTTAAGTCCGGGAGACACAGATACGCAGTATTTT
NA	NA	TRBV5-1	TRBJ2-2	CASSIRVGESGELFF	TGCGCCAGCAGCATCCGGGTGGGAGAGTCCGGGGAGCTGTTTTTT
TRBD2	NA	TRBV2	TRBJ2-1	CASSALSGRSSYNEQFF	TGTGCCAGCAGTGCACTTAGCGGGAGGAGCTCCTACAATGAGCAGTTCTTC